Below, 18 T cell receptor beta chains from the same sample are listed, as sequenced in a study of blood T cell repertoires in COVID-19. Produced via immunoSEQ multiplex PCR; TCRdb's table is partial and in-frame only. The sample shows some 350,000 clones, roughly 86% of them seen only once. The sequenced sample consisted of peripheral blood. The receptors come from a human donor in a cohort sampled during active COVID-19.

This clone was seen only once. J is TRBJ1-1 and V is TRBV5-1; 10 positions agree with TRBD1. The CDR3 runs to 14 residues. Germline V lookup: CDR1 SGHRS, CDR2 YFSETQ. Trimming cost V 4 bases and J 5 bases; bases outside gene matches: 5. Here the CDR3 reads CASSVGTGATEAFF. The CDR3 nucleotides read TGCGCCAGCAGCGTCGGGACAGGGGCGACTGAAGCTTTCTTT. The full variable domain, in which reference TRBV5-1 and TRBJ1-1 provide the parts outside the CDR3, is KAGVTQTPRYLIKTRGQQVTLSCSPISGHRSVSWYQQTPGQGLQFLFEYFSETQRNKGNFPGRFSGRQFSNSRSEMNVSTLELGDSALYLCASSVGTGATEAFFGQGTRLTVV.

The V call is TRBV5-5, the J call TRBJ2-5; no clear D gene. Trimming removed 0 bases from V and 1 base from J, with 4 bases in between. Germline V gene data show CDR1 as SGHKS and CDR2 as YYEKEE (reference sequence). The CDR3 is made up of 13 amino acids. CDR3 nucleotides: TGTGCCAGCAGCTTGGTTCGCCAAGAGACCCAGTACTTC. Amino acid sequence: CASSLVRQETQYF.

The chain joins TRBV24-1 to TRBJ2-1; a weak D match, TRBD2 (7 bases). Germline V gene data show CDR1 as KGHDR and CDR2 as SFDVKD. V dropped 2 bases and J dropped 6 bases, with 16 bases sitting between them. This CDR3 has 16 residues. For the CDR3, the DNA is TGTGCCACCAGTGATTGGGGTGGGGGGGCGCCCAATGAGCAGTTCTTC. Translated: CATSDWGGGAPNEQFF.

The V gene is TRBV5-1, the J gene TRBJ1-1; D not certain. Germline CDR1 reads SGHRS; CDR2 reads YFSETQ. This CDR3 region has 15 residues. V shed 2 bases and J shed 3 bases, with 14 bases lying between them. CDR3 nucleotides: TGCGCCAGCAGCTTTGACGGTCCTAGAGACACTGAAGCTTTCTTT. Protein product: CASSFDGPRDTEAFF.

This sequence joins TRBV28 and TRBJ2-1, with D unresolved. Germline values: CDR1 MDHEN, CDR2 SYDVKM. The CDR3 loop spans 12 amino acids. The germline V and J ends were trimmed by 3 bases and 7 bases, with 7 bases remaining between them. This CDR3 is CASSLTGNEQFF. The CDR3 nucleotides read TGTGCCAGCAGTTTGACGGGTAATGAGCAGTTCTTC.

This chain joins TRBV19 and TRBJ1-1; D call uncertain. The CDR3 extends over 16 amino acids. The V end was cut by 0 bases, the J end by 1 base, with 12 bases between. Germline V gives CDR1 LNHDA, CDR2 SQIVND (reference sequence). CDR3 sequence reads: CASSIESGLSNTEAFF. In DNA, the CDR3 is TGTGCCAGTAGTATAGAGTCCGGACTCTCGAACACTGAAGCTTTCTTT. The whole variable domain, filled in from reference TRBV19 and TRBJ1-1, reads DGGITQSPKYLFRKEGQNVTLSCEQNLNHDAMYWYRQDPGQGLRLIYYSQIVNDFQKGDIAEGYSVSREKKESFPLTVTSAQKNPTAFYLCASSIESGLSNTEAFFGQGTRLTVV.

V and J are TRBV13 and TRBJ1-4; TRBD1 might be the D (6 bases). Germline lookup yields CDR1 PRHDT and CDR2 FYEKMQ (reference sequence). The V end lost 5 bases, the J end lost 5 bases, and 15 bases lay between the germline ends. The CDR3 sequence is 15 residues long. The CDR3 region has the DNA TGTGCCAGCAGCGACGCCGGGACAATAAATGAAAAACTGTTTTTT. It is translated as CASSDAGTINEKLFF.

This chain connects TRBV9 to TRBJ1-1; D ambiguous. Germline values: CDR1 SGDLS, CDR2 YYNGEE. Trimming took off 0 bases at V and 1 base at J, with 10 bases between the two ends. CDR3 length: 15 residues. This chain's CDR3 is CASSVGGGRNTEAFF. The CDR3 region has the DNA TGTGCCAGCAGCGTAGGTGGAGGGAGGAACACTGAAGCTTTCTTT.

The rearrangement uses TRBV30 and TRBJ2-7, with a weak D call TRBD1 (6 bases). The CDR3 length is 15 residues. The germline gives CDR1 GTSNPN, CDR2 SVGIG (reference sequence). The V end was cut by 1 base, the J end by 0 bases, with 13 bases between. Written as DNA, the CDR3 is TGTGCCTGGAGTGCAGGGGCTGTGAGCTCCTACGAGCAGTACTTC. Protein sequence: CAWSAGAVSSYEQYF.

This clone has a handful of counts. CDR3 DNA sequence: TGTGCCAGCAGTTACTTGCCGAGCTCCTACGAGCAGTACTTC. Residues: CASSYLPSSYEQYF. The chain has TRBV11-2 and TRBJ2-7; D is unresolved. This CDR3 spans 14 amino acids. CDR1 is SGHAT and CDR2 is FQNNGV in the germline V gene. The ends were cut back, 6 bases at V and 0 bases at J, with 12 bases in the middle.

The chain joins TRBV5-7 to TRBJ2-3, with 7 bases matching TRBD2. TRBV5-7 is marked as an open reading frame, function uncertain. Trimming cost V 4 bases and J 5 bases; bases outside gene matches: 10. The CDR3 covers 15 residues. The CDR3 coding sequence is TGTGCCAGCAGCCCCCGATGGGAGGGTGGAGATACGCAGTATTTT. Amino acids: CASSPRWEGGDTQYF.

V and J are TRBV27 and TRBJ2-1, with 10 bases matching TRBD1. This CDR3 has 16 residues. The V gene's germline CDR1 is MNHEY and CDR2 SMNVEV (reference sequence). The ends lost 4 bases at V and 2 bases at J; junction bases unmatched: 5. The CDR3 spells CASSSTGTGAYNEQFF. CDR3 in DNA: TGTGCCAGCAGTTCTACCGGGACAGGGGCCTACAATGAGCAGTTCTTC.

The table lists this clone with a count of one. V and J are TRBV5-1 and TRBJ1-1, with D maybe TRBD1 (5 bases). The CDR3 extends over 14 amino acids. Trimming pared 0 bases from V and 5 bases from J, leaving 11 bases between. Germline lookup yields CDR1 SGHRS and CDR2 YFSETQ. The CDR3 DNA reads TGCGCCAGCAGCTTGGAGACAGTAGGTACTGAAGCTTTCTTT. It codes for CASSLETVGTEAFF. Based on the CDR3 plus reference TRBV5-1 and TRBJ1-1, the full variable domain is KAGVTQTPRYLIKTRGQQVTLSCSPISGHRSVSWYQQTPGQGLQFLFEYFSETQRNKGNFPGRFSGRQFSNSRSEMNVSTLELGDSALYLCASSLETVGTEAFFGQGTRLTVV.

The chain is built from TRBV6-5 and TRBJ1-1, with 12 nucleotides matching TRBD1. The V segment lost 8 bases and the J segment 6 bases; nucleotides outside the gene matches: 4. This CDR3 is built from 13 residues. CDR1 and CDR2 (germline): MNHEY, SVGAGI. The CDR3 sequence is CASLGQGAPEAFF. The CDR3 DNA reads as TGTGCCAGCCTGGGACAGGGGGCACCTGAAGCTTTCTTT.

The rearrangement uses TRBV11-2 and TRBJ1-1; tentatively, D is TRBD1 (6 bases). CDR3 length: 17 amino acids. Trimming pared 2 bases from V and 1 base from J, leaving 17 bases between. The germline CDR1 and CDR2 sequences are SGHAT and FQNNGV. The CDR3 spells CASSLSYQQGGNTEAFF. CDR3 coding DNA: TGTGCCAGCAGCTTATCCTATCAACAGGGCGGGAACACTGAAGCTTTCTTT.

In DNA form, the CDR3 reads TGTGCCAGTAGAGCCCGTAGCGGGAGGACAGAGACCCAGTACTTC. Protein: CASRARSGRTETQYF. The gene calls are TRBV19 and TRBJ2-5, with TRBD2 matching 10 bases. Germline V gene data show CDR1 as LNHDA and CDR2 as SQIVND (reference sequence). Unmatched junction bases numbered 8, after V lost 6 bases and J lost 4 bases. The CDR3 runs 15 residues.

This clone has more than one count but fewer than ten. This sequence joins TRBV27 and TRBJ2-7; a possible D gene is TRBD2 (5 bases). This CDR3 contains 14 residues. Germline V gene lookup returns CDR1 MNHEY and CDR2 SMNVEV (reference sequence). V dropped 2 bases and J dropped 3 bases, with 11 bases sitting between them. This CDR3 reads CASSLKLEVYEQYF. CDR3 sequence (DNA): TGTGCCAGCAGTTTAAAGCTGGAGGTCTACGAGCAGTACTTC.

The DNA for the CDR3 is TGTGCCAGCAGTGAGGTGCGGGAGACCCAGTACTTC. Its translation is CASSEVRETQYF. The chain employs TRBV25-1 and TRBJ2-5; D is unresolved. Germline V gene data show CDR1 as MGHDK and CDR2 as SYGVNS. The length of the CDR3 is 12 residues. V shed 3 bases and J shed 5 bases, with 7 bases lying between them.